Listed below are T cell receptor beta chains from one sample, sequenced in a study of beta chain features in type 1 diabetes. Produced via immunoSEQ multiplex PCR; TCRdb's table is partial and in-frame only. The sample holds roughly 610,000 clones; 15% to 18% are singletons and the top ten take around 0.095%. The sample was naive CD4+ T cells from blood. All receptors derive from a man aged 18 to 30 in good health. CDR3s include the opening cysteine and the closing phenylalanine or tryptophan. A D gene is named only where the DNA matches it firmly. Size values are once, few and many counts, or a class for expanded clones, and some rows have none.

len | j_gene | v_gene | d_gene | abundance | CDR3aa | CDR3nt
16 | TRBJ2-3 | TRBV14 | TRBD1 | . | CASTPPGQGAADTQYF | TGTGCCAGCACCCCCCCTGGACAGGGGGCCGCAGATACGCAGTATTTT
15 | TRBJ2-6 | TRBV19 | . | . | CASSMDSTGANVLTF | TGTGCCAGTAGTATGGACAGCACTGGGGCCAACGTCCTGACTTTC
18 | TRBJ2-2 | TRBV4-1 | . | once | CASSHQTGAGEGTGELFF | TGCGCCAGCAGCCACCAAACTGGGGCAGGTGAGGGCACCGGGGAGCTGTTTTTT
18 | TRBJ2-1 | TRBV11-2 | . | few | CASSFIRQRQGLYNEQFF | TGTGCCAGCAGCTTCATACGGCAACGACAGGGACTCTACAATGAGCAGTTCTTC
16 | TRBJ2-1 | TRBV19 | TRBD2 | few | CASSIVGTSGRNEQFF | TGTGCCAGTAGTATAGTCGGGACTAGCGGTAGAAATGAGCAGTTCTTC
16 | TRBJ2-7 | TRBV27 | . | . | CASSKSYDRSSYEQYF | TGTGCCAGCAGTAAATCGTACGACAGATCCTCCTACGAGCAGTACTTC
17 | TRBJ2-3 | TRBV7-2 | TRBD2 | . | CASSLVAGTKGTDTQYF | TGTGCCAGCAGCTTAGTGGCCGGGACTAAGGGCACAGATACGCAGTATTTT
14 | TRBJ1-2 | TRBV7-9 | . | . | CASSPGQISYGYTF | TGTGCCAGCAGCCCTGGACAGATTAGCTATGGCTACACCTTC
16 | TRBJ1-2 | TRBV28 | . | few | CASSFLQGQPNYGYTF | TGTGCCAGCAGTTTTTTACAGGGCCAACCGAACTATGGCTACACCTTC
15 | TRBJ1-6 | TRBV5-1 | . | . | CASSLSGASRSPLHF | TGCGCCAGCAGCTTGTCCGGGGCAAGTCGGTCACCCCTCCACTTT
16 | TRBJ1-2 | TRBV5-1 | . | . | CASSWTASLTNYGYTF | TGCGCCAGCAGCTGGACGGCTTCTCTAACTAACTATGGCTACACCTTC
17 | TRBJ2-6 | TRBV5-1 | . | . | CASSLTGVNSGANVLTF | TGCGCCAGCAGCTTAACCGGGGTCAATTCTGGGGCCAACGTCCTGACTTTC